This T cell receptor beta chain was observed in a study of monozygotic twins with cystic fibrosis. Profiled with immunoSEQ multiplex PCR; TCRdb holds only in-frame clones, not every one. The table records about 22,000 clones, approximately 97% of them present only once. This CDR3 is 13 amino acids long. V lost 5 bases to trimming and J lost 4 bases, with 12 bases between them. Germline CDR1 SEHNR, CDR2 FQNEAQ (reference sequence). This clonotype originated in a girl aged 10 to 17 with cystic fibrosis. The sequenced sample consisted of blood. The chain recombines TRBV7-9 with TRBJ2-7; no clear D gene. The CDR3 loop is CASSPSLEYEQYF. CDR3 in DNA: TGTGCCAGCAGCCCCTCTCTTGAGTACGAGCAGTACTTC.